Following are 6 T cell receptor beta chains from one sample sequenced in a study of T-cell reconstitution after alpha-beta-depleted transplantation in children. Preparing the TCRbeta library involved the use of unique molecular identifiers. TCRdb processed the PCR reads anew with MiXCR; each CDR3 protein has one entry. The table records 380,000 or so distinct CDR3 sequences, 13% of them present only once. Source: PBMCs, taken from the stem cell graft. All receptors derive from a human donor who donated a stem cell graft to a child with Fanconi anemia.

The rearrangement joins TRBV4-3 to TRBJ1-2; weak D call: TRBD1 (5 bases). The CDR3 is 13 residues long. Germline V CDR1 and CDR2: LGHNA, YSLEER. The V gene lost 0 bases and the J gene lost 8 bases, with 10 bases spanning the gap. CDR3 DNA sequence: TGCGCCAGCAGCCAAGAATGGGACCGCGGCTACACCTTC. It specifies CASSQEWDRGYTF.

The gene calls are TRBV5-1 and TRBJ2-5, with 7 nucleotides matching TRBD2. CDR3 length: 15 residues. The V segment lost 3 bases and the J segment 1 base; nucleotides outside the gene matches: 6. The V gene's germline CDR1 is SGHRS and CDR2 YFSETQ. The chain's CDR3 is CASSSTTGGQETQYF. The DNA for the CDR3 is TGCGCCAGCAGCTCGACAACGGGGGGCCAAGAGACCCAGTACTTC.

This clonotype was detected ten times or more. The chain is built from TRBV3-1 and TRBJ2-3; D might be TRBD2 (6 bases). Germline V gene lookup returns CDR1 LGHDT and CDR2 YNNKEL (reference sequence). The CDR3 extends over 14 amino acids. V was cut by 6 bases and J by 0 bases, with 10 bases left in between. CDR3 protein: CASSPRGSTDTQYF. Written as DNA, the CDR3 is TGTGCCAGCAGTCCTCGGGGGAGCACAGATACGCAGTATTTT.

This clonotype was seen at least ten times. This chain links TRBV6-6 with TRBJ1-1; D call uncertain. Trimming removed 4 bases from V and 4 bases from J, with 10 bases in between. The CDR3 runs 13 residues. Germline loops: CDR1 MNHNY, CDR2 SVGAGI (reference sequence). The CDR3: CASSSQDSTEAFF. The CDR3 nucleotides are TGTGCCAGCAGTTCCCAGGATTCCACTGAAGCTTTCTTT.

The CDR3 sequence: CASSSLRNTGELFF. CDR3 bases: TGTGCCAGCAGCTCACTCAGGAACACCGGGGAGCTGTTTTTT. The genes are TRBV11-2 and TRBJ2-2; D not certain. The V and J ends lost 4 bases and 1 base respectively, with 7 bases between them. In germline, CDR1 is SGHAT, CDR2 FQNNGV. The CDR3 is 14 residues long.

This clonotype was recorded only once. The chain recombines TRBV2 with TRBJ1-5; 7 nucleotides agree with TRBD1. The germline V gene encodes CDR1 SNHLY and CDR2 FYNNEI. J was trimmed by 3 bases and V by 6 bases; bases with no gene match: 8. This CDR3 is 15 amino acids long. For the CDR3, the DNA is TGTGCCAGCAGCTCAAAGACAGGGACCAATCAGCCCCAGCATTTT. This codes for CASSSKTGTNQPQHF.